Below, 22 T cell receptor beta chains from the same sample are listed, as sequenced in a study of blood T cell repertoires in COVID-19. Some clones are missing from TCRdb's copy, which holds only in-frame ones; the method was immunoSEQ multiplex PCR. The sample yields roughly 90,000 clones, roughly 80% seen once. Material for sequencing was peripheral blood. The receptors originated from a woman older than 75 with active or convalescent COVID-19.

CDR3 region: CASSLGQGNSRRTQYF. The CDR3 region has the DNA TGTGCCAGCAGCTTAGGGCAGGGTAATAGTCGAAGGACCCAGTACTTC. This chain links TRBV7-8 with TRBJ2-5; a weak D match, TRBD1 (5 bases). This CDR3 is built from 16 residues. Trimming pared 1 base from V and 7 bases from J, leaving 19 bases between. Germline V gene sequence: CDR1 SGHVS, CDR2 FQNEAQ.

CDR3 loop: CASRVGGANYGYTF. Here the CDR3 DNA reads TGTGCCAGCAGGGTGGGGGGTGCTAACTATGGCTACACCTTC. The gene calls are TRBV3-1 (or the pseudogene TRBV3-2) and TRBJ1-2, with D perhaps TRBD1 (5 bases). CDR1 is LGHDT, CDR2 YNNKEL, per germline (reference sequence). V was pared by 6 bases and J by 0 bases, with 11 bases between. The CDR3 contains 14 residues.

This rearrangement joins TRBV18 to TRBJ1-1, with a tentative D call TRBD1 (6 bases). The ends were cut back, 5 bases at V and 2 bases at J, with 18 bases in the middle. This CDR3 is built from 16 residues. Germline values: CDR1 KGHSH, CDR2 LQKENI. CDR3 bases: TGTGCCAGCTCAGCAAGAACCGGGACACCAAACACTGAAGCTTTCTTT. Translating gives CASSARTGTPNTEAFF.

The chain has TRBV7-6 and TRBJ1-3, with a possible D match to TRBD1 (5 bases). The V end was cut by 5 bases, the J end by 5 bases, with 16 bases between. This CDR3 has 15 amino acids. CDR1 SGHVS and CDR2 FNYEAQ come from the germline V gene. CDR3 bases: TGTGCCAGCAGCCTTTCACACGACAGCCGAAACACCATATATTTT. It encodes CASSLSHDSRNTIYF. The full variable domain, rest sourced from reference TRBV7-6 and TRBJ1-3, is GAGVSQSPRYKVTKRGQDVALRCDPISGHVSLYWYRQALGQGPEFLTYFNYEAQQDKSGLPNDRFSAERPEGSISTLTIQRTEQRDSAMYRCASSLSHDSRNTIYFGEGSWLTVV.

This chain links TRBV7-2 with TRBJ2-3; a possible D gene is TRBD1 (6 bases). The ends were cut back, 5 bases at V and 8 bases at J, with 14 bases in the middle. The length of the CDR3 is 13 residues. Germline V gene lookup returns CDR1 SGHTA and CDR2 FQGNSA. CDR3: CASSQGLMSTQYF. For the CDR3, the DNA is TGTGCCAGCAGCCAGGGGCTGATGAGTACGCAGTATTTT. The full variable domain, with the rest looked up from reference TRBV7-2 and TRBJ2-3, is GAGVSQSPSNKVTEKGKDVELRCDPISGHTALYWYRQSLGQGLEFLIYFQGNSAPDKSGLPSDRFSAERTGGSVSTLTIQRTQQEDSAVYLCASSQGLMSTQYFGPGTRLTVL.

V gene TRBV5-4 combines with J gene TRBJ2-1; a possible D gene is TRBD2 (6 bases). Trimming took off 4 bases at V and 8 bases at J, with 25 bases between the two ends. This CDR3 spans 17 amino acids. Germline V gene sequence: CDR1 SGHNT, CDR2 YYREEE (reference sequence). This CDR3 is CASSVPSSGDWAHEQFF. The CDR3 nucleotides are TGTGCCAGCAGCGTACCTAGCTCGGGAGATTGGGCCCATGAGCAGTTCTTC.

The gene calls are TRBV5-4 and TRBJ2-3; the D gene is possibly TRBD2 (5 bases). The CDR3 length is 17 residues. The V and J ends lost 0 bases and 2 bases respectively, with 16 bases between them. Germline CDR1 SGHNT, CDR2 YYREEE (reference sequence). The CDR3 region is CASSLDAGSSYTDTQYF. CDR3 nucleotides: TGTGCCAGCAGCTTGGACGCTGGGAGTTCATACACAGATACGCAGTATTTT.

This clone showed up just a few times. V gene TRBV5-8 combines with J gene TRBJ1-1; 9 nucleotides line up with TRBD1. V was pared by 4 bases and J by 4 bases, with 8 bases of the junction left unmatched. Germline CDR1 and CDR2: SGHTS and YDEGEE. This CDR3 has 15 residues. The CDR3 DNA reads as TGTGCCAGCAGCAACCGGACAGGGGCGACCACTGAAGCTTTCTTT. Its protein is CASSNRTGATTEAFF.

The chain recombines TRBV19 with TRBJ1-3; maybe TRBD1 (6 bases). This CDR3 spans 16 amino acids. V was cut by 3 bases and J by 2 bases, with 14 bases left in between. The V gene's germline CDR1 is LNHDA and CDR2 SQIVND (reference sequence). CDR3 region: CASSIGRTVTGNTIYF. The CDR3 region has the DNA TGTGCCAGTAGTATCGGTAGGACAGTAACTGGAAACACCATATATTTT.

CDR3 DNA: TGTGCCAGCAGCTTGGACGTTTACGGGGGCTACACCTTC. Encoded protein: CASSLDVYGGYTF. The chain joins TRBV5-6 to TRBJ1-2; D is undetermined. The germline V gene has CDR1 SGHDT and CDR2 YYEEEE. The V and J ends lost 0 bases and 8 bases respectively, with 11 bases between them. This CDR3 contains 13 residues.

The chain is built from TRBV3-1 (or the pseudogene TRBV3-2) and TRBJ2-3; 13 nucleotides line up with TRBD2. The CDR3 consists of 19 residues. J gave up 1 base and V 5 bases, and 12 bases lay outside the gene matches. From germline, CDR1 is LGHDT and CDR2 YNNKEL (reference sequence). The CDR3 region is CASSCRTSGSLVGTDTQYF. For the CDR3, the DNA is TGTGCCAGCAGCTGTCGGACTAGCGGGAGTTTGGTTGGCACAGATACGCAGTATTTT.

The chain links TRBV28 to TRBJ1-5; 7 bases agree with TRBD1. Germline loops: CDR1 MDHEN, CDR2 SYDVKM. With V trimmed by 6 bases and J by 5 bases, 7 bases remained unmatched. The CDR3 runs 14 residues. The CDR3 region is CASSPDREDQPQHF. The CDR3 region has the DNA TGTGCCAGCAGCCCCGACAGGGAGGATCAGCCCCAGCATTTT.

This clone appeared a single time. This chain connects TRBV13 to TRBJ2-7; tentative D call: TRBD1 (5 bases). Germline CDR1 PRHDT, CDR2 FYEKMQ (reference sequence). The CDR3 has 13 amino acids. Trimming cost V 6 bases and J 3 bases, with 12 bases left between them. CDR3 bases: TGTGCCAGCAGGGGAAAAAGGGGCTACGAGCAGTACTTC. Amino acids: CASRGKRGYEQYF.

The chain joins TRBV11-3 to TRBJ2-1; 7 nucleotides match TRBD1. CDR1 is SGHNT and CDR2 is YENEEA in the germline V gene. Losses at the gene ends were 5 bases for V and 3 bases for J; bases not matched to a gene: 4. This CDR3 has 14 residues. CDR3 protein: CASSHRDSYNEQFF. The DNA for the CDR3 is TGTGCCAGCAGCCACCGGGACAGCTACAATGAGCAGTTCTTC.

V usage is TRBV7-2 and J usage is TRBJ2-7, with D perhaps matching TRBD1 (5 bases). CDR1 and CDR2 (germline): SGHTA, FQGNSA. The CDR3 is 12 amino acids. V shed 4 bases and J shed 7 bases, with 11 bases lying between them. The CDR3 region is CASSWGLGEQYF. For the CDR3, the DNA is TGTGCCAGCAGCTGGGGCCTAGGGGAGCAGTACTTC.

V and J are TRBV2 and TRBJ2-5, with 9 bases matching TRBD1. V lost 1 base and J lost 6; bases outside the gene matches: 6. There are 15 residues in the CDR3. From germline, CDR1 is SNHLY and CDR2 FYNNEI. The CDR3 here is CASSEGAGTGKTQYF. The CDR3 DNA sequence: TGTGCCAGCAGTGAAGGGGCCGGGACAGGGAAGACCCAGTACTTC.

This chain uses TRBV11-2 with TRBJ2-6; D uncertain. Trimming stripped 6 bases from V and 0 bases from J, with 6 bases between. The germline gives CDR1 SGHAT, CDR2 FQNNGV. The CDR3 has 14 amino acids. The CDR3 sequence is CASRRSSGANVLTF. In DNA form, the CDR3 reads TGTGCCAGCAGGAGGAGCTCTGGGGCCAACGTCCTGACTTTC.

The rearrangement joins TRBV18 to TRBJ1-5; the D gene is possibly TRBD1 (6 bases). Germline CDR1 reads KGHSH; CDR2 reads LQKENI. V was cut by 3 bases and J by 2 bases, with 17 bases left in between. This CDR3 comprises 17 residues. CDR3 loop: CASSPIPTTGGNQPQHF. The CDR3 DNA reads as TGTGCCAGCTCACCTATACCGACGACAGGCGGCAATCAGCCCCAGCATTTT.

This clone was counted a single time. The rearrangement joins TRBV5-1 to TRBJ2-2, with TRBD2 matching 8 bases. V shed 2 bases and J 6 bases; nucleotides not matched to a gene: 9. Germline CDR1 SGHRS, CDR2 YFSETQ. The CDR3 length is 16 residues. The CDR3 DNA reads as TGCGCCAGCAGCTTTGCGAGCGGGGGACAACCCGGGGAGCTGTTTTTT. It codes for CASSFASGGQPGELFF.

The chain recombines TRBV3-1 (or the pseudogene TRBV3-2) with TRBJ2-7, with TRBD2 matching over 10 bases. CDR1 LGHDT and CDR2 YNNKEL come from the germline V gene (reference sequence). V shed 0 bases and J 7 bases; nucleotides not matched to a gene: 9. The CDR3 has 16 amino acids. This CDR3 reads CASSQEGAGLAREQYF. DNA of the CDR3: TGTGCCAGCAGCCAAGAAGGAGCGGGACTAGCGAGGGAGCAGTACTTC.

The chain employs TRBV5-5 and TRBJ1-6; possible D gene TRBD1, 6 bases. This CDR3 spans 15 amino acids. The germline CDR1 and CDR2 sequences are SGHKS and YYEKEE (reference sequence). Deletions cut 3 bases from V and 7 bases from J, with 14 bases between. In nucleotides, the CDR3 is TGTGCCAGCAGCTCGTTAGGAGACAGGAATTCACCCCTCCACTTT. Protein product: CASSSLGDRNSPLHF.

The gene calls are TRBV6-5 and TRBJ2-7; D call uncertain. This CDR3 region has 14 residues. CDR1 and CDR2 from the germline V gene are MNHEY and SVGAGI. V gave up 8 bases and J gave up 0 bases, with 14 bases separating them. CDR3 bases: TGTGCCAGCGATCCCGGCGGTAGCTCCTACGAGCAGTACTTC. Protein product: CASDPGGSSYEQYF.